In this sample, the clone carrying this T cell receptor (beta chain) turned up once. The junction departs from the called germline gene at one end, perhaps through a read error. CDR3 length equals 16 residues. Germline V gene sequence: CDR1 SSHAT, CDR2 FNYEAQ (reference sequence). This entry belongs to a study of cytomegalovirus exposure and HLA in healthy donors. 60 Vbeta and 13 Jbeta primers were used in PCR. Sequencing used immunoSEQ multiplex PCR; TCRdb keeps in-frame clones, though not all of them. This table holds under 200,000 clones, roughly 70% found once. This TCR was recovered from a woman aged 40 to 49 in good health and CMV-seropositive. Material: PBMCs. J is TRBJ2-1 and V is TRBV7-7; TRBD2 aligns across 10 bases. DNA for the CDR3: TGTGCTAGCAGCTTCTCCCTTGGAGCGGGGGGGAATGAGCAGTTCTTC. This sequence encodes CASSFSLGAGGNEQFF.